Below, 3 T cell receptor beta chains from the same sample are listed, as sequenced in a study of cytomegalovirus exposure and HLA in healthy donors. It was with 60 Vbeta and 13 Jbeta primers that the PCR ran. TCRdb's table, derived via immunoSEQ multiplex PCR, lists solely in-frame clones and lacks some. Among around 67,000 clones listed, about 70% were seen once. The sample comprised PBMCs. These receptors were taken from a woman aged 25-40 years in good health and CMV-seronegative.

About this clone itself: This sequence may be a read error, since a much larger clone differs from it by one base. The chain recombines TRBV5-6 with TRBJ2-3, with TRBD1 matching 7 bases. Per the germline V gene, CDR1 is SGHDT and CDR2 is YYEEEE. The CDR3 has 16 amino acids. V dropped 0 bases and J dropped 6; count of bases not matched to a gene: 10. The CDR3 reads CASSLEGRGTRDTQYF. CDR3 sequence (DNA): TGTGCCAGCAGCTTGGAGGGCAGGGGGACGAGGGATACGCAGTATTTT.

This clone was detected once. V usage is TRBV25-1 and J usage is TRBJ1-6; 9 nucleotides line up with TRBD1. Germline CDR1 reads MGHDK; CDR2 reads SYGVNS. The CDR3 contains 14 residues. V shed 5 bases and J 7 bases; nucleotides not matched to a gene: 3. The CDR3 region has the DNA TGTGCCAGCAGTAGGACAGGGGTAAATTCACCCCTCCACTTT. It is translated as CASSRTGVNSPLHF.

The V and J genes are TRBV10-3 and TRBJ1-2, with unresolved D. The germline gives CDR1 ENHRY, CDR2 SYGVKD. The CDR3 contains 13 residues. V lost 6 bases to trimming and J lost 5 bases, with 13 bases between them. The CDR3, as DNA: TGTGCCATCAGCATTGAAACTGATTATGGCTACACCTTC. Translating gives CAISIETDYGYTF.